This T cell receptor (beta chain) comes out of a study of control samples from healthy donors and cancer patients. Assay: immunoSEQ multiplex PCR; the TCRdb copy retains only in-frame clones and omits some. The profile shows about 58,000 clones, about 87% of them singletons. This CDR3 spans 14 amino acids. Germline CDR1 reads SGHDT; CDR2 reads YYEEEE. Germline trimming cut 5 bases from V and 10 bases from J; bases unmatched to any gene: 7. The TCR comes from a woman aged 55-69 years with lung cancer. The chain joins TRBV5-6 to TRBJ1-6; TRBD1 matches at 9 bases. The sequenced sample was PBMCs. Written as DNA, the CDR3 is TGTGCCAGCAGGGACAGGGGTTCGGTCTCACCCCTCCACTTT. Translating gives CASRDRGSVSPLHF.